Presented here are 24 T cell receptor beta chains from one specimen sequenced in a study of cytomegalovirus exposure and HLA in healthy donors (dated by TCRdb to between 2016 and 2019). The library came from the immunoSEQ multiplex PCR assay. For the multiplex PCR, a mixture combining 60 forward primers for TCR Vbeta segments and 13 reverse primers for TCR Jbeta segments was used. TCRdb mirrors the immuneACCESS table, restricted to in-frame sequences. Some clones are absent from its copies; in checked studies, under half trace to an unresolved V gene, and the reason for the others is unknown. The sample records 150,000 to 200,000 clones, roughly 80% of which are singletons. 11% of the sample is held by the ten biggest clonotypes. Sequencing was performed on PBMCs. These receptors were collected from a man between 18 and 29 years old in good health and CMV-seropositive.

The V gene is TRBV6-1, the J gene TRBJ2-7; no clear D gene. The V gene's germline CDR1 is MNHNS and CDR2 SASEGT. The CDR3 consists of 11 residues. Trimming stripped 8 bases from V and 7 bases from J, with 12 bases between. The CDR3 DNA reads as TGTGCCAGCTCCCGTGACTGGGAGCAGTACTTC. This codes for CASSRDWEQYF.

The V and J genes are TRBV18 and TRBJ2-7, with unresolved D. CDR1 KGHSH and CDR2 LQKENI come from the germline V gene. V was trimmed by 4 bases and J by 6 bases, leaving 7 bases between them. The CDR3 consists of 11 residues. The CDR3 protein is CASSLPSEQYF. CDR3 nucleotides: TGTGCCAGCTCACTCCCTAGCGAGCAGTACTTC. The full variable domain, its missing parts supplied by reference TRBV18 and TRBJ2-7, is NAGVMQNPRHLVRRRGQEARLRCSPMKGHSHVYWYRQLPEEGLKFMVYLQKENIIDESGMPKERFSAEFPKEGPSILRIQQVVRGDSAAYFCASSLPSEQYFGPGTRLTVT.

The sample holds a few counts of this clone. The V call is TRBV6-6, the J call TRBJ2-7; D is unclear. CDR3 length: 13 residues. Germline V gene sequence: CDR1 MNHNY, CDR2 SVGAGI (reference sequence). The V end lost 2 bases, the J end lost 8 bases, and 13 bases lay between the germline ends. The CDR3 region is CASSYPERGKQYF. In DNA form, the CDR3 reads TGTGCCAGCAGTTACCCCGAACGAGGAAAGCAGTACTTC.

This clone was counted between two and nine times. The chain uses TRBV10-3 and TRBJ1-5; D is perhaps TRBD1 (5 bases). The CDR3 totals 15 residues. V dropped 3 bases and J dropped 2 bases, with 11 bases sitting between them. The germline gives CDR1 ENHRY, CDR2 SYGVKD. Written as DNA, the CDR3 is TGTGCCATCAGTGACATTGACAGCCGCAATCAGCCCCAGCATTTT. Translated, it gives CAISDIDSRNQPQHF.

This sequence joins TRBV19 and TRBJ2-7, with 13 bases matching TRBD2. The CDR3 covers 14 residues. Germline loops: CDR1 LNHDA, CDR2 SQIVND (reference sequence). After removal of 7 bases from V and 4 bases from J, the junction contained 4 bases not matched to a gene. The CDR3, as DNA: TGTGCCAGTAAACTAGCGGGAGGGCCGTACGAGCAGTACTTC. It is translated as CASKLAGGPYEQYF.

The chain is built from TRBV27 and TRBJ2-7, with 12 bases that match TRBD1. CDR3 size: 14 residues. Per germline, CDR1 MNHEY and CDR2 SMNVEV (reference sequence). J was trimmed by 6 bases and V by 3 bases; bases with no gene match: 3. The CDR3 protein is CASSFGTGGSEQYF. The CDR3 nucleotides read TGTGCCAGCAGTTTTGGGACAGGGGGCAGCGAGCAGTACTTC.

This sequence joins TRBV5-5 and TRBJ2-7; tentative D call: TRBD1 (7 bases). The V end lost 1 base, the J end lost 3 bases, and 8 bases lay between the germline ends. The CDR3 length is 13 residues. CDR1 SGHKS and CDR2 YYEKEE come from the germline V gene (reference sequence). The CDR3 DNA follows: TGTGCCAGCAGCTTGCAGGGGGGCTACGAGCAGTACTTC. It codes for CASSLQGGYEQYF.

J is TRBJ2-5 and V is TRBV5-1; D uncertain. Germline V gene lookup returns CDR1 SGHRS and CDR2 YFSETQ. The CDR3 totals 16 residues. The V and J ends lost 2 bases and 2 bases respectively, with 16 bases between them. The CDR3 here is CASSFQTESRQETQYF. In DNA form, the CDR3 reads TGCGCCAGCAGCTTTCAAACAGAGTCACGACAAGAGACCCAGTACTTC.

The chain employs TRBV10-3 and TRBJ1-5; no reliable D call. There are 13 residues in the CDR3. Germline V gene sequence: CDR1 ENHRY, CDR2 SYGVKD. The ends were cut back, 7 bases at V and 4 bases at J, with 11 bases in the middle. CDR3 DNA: TGTGCCATCAATGATGCTCAGAATCAGCCCCAGCATTTT. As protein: CAINDAQNQPQHF.

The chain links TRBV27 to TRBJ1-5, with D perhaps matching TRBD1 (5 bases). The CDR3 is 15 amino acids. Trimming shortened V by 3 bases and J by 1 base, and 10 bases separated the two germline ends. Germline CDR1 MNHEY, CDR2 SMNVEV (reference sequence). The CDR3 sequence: CASSLGQGSNQPQHF. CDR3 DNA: TGTGCCAGCAGTTTGGGCCAGGGAAGCAATCAGCCCCAGCATTTT.

The CDR3: CASSLATLNTEAFF. The CDR3 DNA sequence: TGTGCCAGCTCACTGGCCACCTTGAACACTGAAGCTTTCTTT. The chain carries TRBV18 and TRBJ1-1; D unresolved. V was pared by 4 bases and J by 0 bases, with 9 bases between. The CDR3 runs to 14 residues. CDR1 KGHSH and CDR2 LQKENI come from the germline V gene.

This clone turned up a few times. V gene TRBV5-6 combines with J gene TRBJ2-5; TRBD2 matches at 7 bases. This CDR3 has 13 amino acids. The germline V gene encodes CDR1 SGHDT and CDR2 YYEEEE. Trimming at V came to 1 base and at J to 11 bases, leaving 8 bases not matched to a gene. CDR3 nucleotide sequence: TGTGCCAGCAGCTTGTGGGGGGGTGGGGAGCAGTACTTC. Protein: CASSLWGGGEQYF.

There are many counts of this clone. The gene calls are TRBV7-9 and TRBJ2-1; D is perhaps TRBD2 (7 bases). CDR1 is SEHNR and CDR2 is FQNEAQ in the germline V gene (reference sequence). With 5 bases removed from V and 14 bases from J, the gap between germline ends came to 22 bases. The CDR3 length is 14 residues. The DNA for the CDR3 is TGTGCCAGCAGCCAGCAGGGGCTAGCGGAAGTGAAGTTCTTC. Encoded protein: CASSQQGLAEVKFF.

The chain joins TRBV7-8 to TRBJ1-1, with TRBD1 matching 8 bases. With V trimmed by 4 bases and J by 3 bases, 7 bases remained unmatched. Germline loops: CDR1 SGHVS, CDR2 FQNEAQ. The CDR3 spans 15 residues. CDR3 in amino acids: CASSSLTGDDTEAFF. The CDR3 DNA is TGTGCCAGCAGCTCTTTGACAGGGGACGACACTGAAGCTTTCTTT.

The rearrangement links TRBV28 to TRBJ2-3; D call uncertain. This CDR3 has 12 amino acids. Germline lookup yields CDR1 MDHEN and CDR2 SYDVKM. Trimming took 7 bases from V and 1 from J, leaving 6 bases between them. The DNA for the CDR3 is TGTGCCAGCAAGTCGGGCACAGATACGCAGTATTTT. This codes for CASKSGTDTQYF. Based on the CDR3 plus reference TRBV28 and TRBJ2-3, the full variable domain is DVKVTQSSRYLVKRTGEKVFLECVQDMDHENMFWYRQDPGLGLRLIYFSYDVKMKEKGDIPEGYSVSREKKERFSLILESASTNQTSMYLCASKSGTDTQYFGPGTRLTVL.

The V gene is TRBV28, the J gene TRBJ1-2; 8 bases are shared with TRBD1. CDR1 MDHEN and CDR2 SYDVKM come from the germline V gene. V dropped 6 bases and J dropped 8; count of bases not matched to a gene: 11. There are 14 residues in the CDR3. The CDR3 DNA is TGTGCCAGCAGGGAACCCGGGACAGGAATAGGCTACACCTTC. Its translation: CASREPGTGIGYTF.

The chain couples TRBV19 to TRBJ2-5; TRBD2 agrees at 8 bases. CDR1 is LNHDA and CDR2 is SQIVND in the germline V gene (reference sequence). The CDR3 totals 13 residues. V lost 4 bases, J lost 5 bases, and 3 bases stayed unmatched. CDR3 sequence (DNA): TGTGCCAGTAGTAGAGCGGGAGAGGAGACCCAGTACTTC. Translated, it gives CASSRAGEETQYF.

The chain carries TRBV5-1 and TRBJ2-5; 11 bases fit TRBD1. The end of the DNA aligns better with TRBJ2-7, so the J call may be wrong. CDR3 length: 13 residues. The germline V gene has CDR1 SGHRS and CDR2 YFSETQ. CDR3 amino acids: CASGDRGTYEQYF. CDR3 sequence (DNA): TGCGCCAGCGGGGACAGGGGGACCTACGAGCAGTACTTC.

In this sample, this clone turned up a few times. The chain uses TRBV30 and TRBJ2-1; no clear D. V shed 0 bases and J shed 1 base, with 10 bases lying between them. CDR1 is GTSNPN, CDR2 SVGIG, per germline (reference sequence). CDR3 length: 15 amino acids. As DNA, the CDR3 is TGTGCCTGGAGTGTTGGGCAGGTATCCTACAATGAGCAGTTCTTC. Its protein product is CAWSVGQVSYNEQFF.

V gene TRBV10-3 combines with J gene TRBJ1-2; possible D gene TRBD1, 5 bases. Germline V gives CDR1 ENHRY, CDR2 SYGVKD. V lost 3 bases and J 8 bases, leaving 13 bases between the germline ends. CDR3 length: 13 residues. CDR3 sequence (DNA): TGTGCCATCAGTGACGGGCCGGGGGAGGGCTACACCTTC. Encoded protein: CAISDGPGEGYTF.

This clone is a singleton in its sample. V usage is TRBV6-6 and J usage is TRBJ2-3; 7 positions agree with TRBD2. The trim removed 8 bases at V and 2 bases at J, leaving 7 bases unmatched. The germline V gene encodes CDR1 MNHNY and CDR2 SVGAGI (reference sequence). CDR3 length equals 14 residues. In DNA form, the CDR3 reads TGTGCCAGCGCGCAAGCGGGGCTCACAGATACGCAGTATTTT. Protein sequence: CASAQAGLTDTQYF.

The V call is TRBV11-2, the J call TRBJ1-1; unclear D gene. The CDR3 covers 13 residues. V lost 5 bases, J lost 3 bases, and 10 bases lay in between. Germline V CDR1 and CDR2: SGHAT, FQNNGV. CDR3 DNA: TGTGCCAGCAGCAAGACAATGGACACTGAAGCTTTCTTT. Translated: CASSKTMDTEAFF. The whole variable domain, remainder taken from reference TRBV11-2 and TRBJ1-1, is EAGVAQSPRYKIIEKRQSVAFWCNPISGHATLYWYQQILGQGPKLLIQFQNNGVVDDSQLPKDRFSAERLKGVDSTLKIQPAKLEDSAVYLCASSKTMDTEAFFGQGTRLTVV.

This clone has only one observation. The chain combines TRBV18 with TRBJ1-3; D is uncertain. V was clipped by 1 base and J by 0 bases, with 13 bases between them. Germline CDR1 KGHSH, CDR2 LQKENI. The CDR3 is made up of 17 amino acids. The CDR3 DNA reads TGTGCCAGCTCACCACTTATGGGCAGAGTCTCTGGAAACACCATATATTTT. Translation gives CASSPLMGRVSGNTIYF.

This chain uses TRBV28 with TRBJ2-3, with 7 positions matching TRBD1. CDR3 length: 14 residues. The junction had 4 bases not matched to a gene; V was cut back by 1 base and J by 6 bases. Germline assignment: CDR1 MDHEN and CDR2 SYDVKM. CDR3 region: CASSLYARGDTQYF. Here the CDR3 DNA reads TGTGCCAGCAGTTTATATGCCAGGGGGGATACGCAGTATTTT.